Given below is one TCR beta chain in context. What it binds is unknown. The data derive from a study of CD8 T cells in ankylosing spondylitis. Study outcomes and limitations: Apparently characteristic of ankylosing spondylitis blood was a TCR beta motif (about 8 highly homologous variants).

The CDR3 sequence is 14 residues long. V was clipped by 3 bases and J by 5 bases; unmatched bases: 5. CDR1 is GTSNPN, CDR2 SVGIG, per germline (reference sequence). Using its own MiXCR run on the 5' RACE reads, TCRdb lists one record per CDR3 protein. The sample has 450,000 to 550,000 distinct CDR3 sequences; about 5.7% are singletons. V is TRBV30 and J is TRBJ2-3, with 10 bases fitting TRBD2. The sequenced material came from blood, either unsorted or a sorted T cell fraction (not recorded which). The TCR comes from a male donor with ankylosing spondylitis. CDR3 nucleotide sequence: TGTGCCTGGAGGCCAGCGGGGGGGAGAGATACGCAGTATTTT. This codes for CAWRPAGGRDTQYF.